These 15 T cell receptor beta chains originate from one sample sequenced in a study of T cells in women clearing cervical HPV infection. Sequencing used immunoSEQ multiplex PCR; TCRdb keeps in-frame clones, though not all of them. The data show roughly 28,000 clones, and the top ten clones hold over 8.5%. The material sequenced was blood buffy coat. These receptors were obtained from a woman aged 18 to 69 with a cervical HPV16 infection that either progressed to CIN3+ or cleared (not recorded which).

In the case of this clone: The sequence runs out 3 residues before the end of the CDR3; the remainder is reconstructed from the germline J gene. The chain carries TRBV2 and TRBJ1-5; TRBD1 might be the D (5 bases). The CDR3 runs to 16 residues. V lost 7 bases to trimming and J lost 0 bases, with 16 bases between them. The germline gives CDR1 SNHLY, CDR2 FYNNEI. The CDR3 reads CASKRDRKLSNQPQHF. The DNA read from the CDR3 is TGTGCCAGCAAACGTGACAGAAAACTTAGCAATCAGCCC.

Turning to this clone: The read stops 3 residues short of the end of the CDR3; the missing end is completed from the germline J gene. The genes are TRBV18 and TRBJ1-5, with D tentatively TRBD1 (6 bases). Trimming shortened V by 6 bases and J by 1 base, and 10 bases separated the two germline ends. The CDR3 spans 14 residues. The germline CDR1 and CDR2 sequences are KGHSH and LQKENI. The CDR3: CASSGAESNQPQHF. The part of the CDR3 DNA that was read is TGTGCCAGCTCGGGGGCGGAGAGCAATCAGCCC.

With respect to this clone: Read data end 3 residues before the CDR3 end; the end is taken from the germline J gene. The gene calls are TRBV9 and TRBJ2-2, with D possibly being TRBD2 (7 bases). Trimming left V 4 bases short and J 6 bases short, with 13 bases between. The CDR3 has 14 residues. Germline V gene data show CDR1 as SGDLS and CDR2 as YYNGEE. The CDR3 spells CASSIQGGAGELFF. The sequenced CDR3 bases are TGTGCCAGCAGCATCCAAGGGGGGGCCGGGGAG.

On this clone: The read falls 3 residues short of the CDR3 end, and the missing part is taken from the germline J gene. The chain couples TRBV5-1 to TRBJ2-1; D may be TRBD2 (6 bases). Germline-derived CDR1 and CDR2 are SGHRS and YFSETQ. The CDR3 is made up of 15 amino acids. V lost 0 bases to trimming and J lost 6 bases, with 13 bases between them. This CDR3 reads CASSLGRVTSNEQFF. The CDR3 DNA, read in part, is TGCGCCAGCAGCTTGGGGAGGGTCACCTCCAATGAG.

The CDR3 loop reads CASSSYTEAFF. The covered CDR3 bases are TGTGCCAGCAGCTCGTACACTGAA. The rearrangement joins TRBV5-6 to TRBJ1-1; no reliable D call. The read stops 3 residues short of the end of the CDR3; the missing end is completed from the germline J gene. Germline lookup yields CDR1 SGHDT and CDR2 YYEEEE. V was pared by 3 bases and J by 3 bases, with 3 bases between. The CDR3 loop spans 11 amino acids.

Note on this clone: The read terminates 3 residues before the CDR3 end, so the remaining end is supplied by the germline J gene. The genes are TRBV20-1 and TRBJ2-1; tentative D call: TRBD2 (6 bases). The CDR3 totals 15 residues. Deletions cut 5 bases from V and 4 bases from J, with 18 bases between. The germline gives CDR1 DFQATT, CDR2 SNEGSKA (reference sequence). CDR3 protein: CSALVQRTKYNEQFF. The covered CDR3 bases are TGCAGTGCTTTGGTTCAACGGACTAAGTACAATGAG.

To note about this clone: The DNA ends 3 residues before the CDR3 does, and the rest of the CDR3 is filled in from the germline J gene. The chain employs TRBV23-1 and TRBJ2-2; TRBD2 matches at 9 bases. TRBV23-1 is flagged as an ORF with uncertain function. This CDR3 is built from 16 residues. Trimming cost V 2 bases and J 7 bases; bases outside gene matches: 8. CDR3 DNA (partial): TGCGCCAGCAGTCAAGGGACTAGCAGTGGGTGCGGGGAG. Its translation: CASSQGTSSGCGE. The CDR3, in full, reads CASSQGTSSGCGELFF.

A remark on this clone: The read ends 3 residues before the CDR3 terminus; that terminus is restored from the germline J gene. The gene calls are TRBV30 and TRBJ2-3; TRBD2 matches 7 bases. The V and J ends lost 2 bases and 4 bases, in that order; junction bases with no gene match: 6. CDR3 length: 14 amino acids. Germline assignment: CDR1 GTSNPN and CDR2 SVGIG (reference sequence). CDR3 loop: CAWSQLAKSDTQYF. The sequenced part of the CDR3 DNA is TGTGCCTGGAGTCAACTAGCGAAATCAGATACG.

CDR3 DNA (partial): TGTGCCAGCAGCTTAACTGGGGCAGGTGATGAC. Its protein product is CASSLTGAGDD. The complete CDR3 protein is CASSLTGAGDDYTF. The chain recombines TRBV7-3 with TRBJ1-2; D may be TRBD1 (5 bases). Sequencing ends 3 residues short of the CDR3 end; the germline J gene provides the rest. Germline-derived CDR1 and CDR2 are SGHTA and FQGTGA. The CDR3 totals 14 residues.

With regard to this clone: The CDR3 end lies 3 residues beyond the end of the read and is filled in from the germline J gene. The V and J genes are TRBV19 and TRBJ2-2; no firm D call. Germline V gene sequence: CDR1 LNHDA, CDR2 SQIVND (reference sequence). This CDR3 is 16 amino acids long. The germline V and J ends were trimmed by 5 bases and 0 bases, with 13 bases remaining between them. The sequenced part of the CDR3 DNA is TGTGCCAGTAGTCCTATACGCCACTCGAACACCGGGGAG. Encoded protein: CASSPIRHSNTGE. The full CDR3 protein is CASSPIRHSNTGELFF.

Turning to this clone: Read sequence stops 3 residues before the CDR3 end, and the germline J gene provides the missing end. This rearrangement joins TRBV6-2 or TRBV6-3 to TRBJ2-3, with D hard to call. The length of the CDR3 is 15 residues. The germline gives CDR1 MNHEY, CDR2 SVGEGT. Trimming cost V 6 bases and J 8 bases, with 21 bases left between them. The CDR3 bases that were read are TGTGCCAGCAGCGTTACTTATGACCCTCCGGGTACG. Its protein is CASSVTYDPPGT. The complete CDR3 sequence is CASSVTYDPPGTQYF.

Regarding this clone: The germline gene is not matched at one end of the junction; a read error may be the cause. The CDR3 goes on 3 residues after the read ends, and that part is filled in from the germline J gene. The identical CDR3 is also encoded by other nucleotide sequences in the sample. V and J are TRBV5-1 and TRBJ1-3; 8 nucleotides agree with TRBD1. The CDR3 contains 15 residues. The germline CDR1 and CDR2 sequences are SGHRS and YFSETQ. CDR3 sequence reads: CASSLDGRGQNTIYF. Incomplete CDR3 DNA: TGCGCCAGCAGCTTGGATGGCAGGGGGCAAAACACA.

In the case of this clone: Read sequence stops 3 residues before the CDR3 end, and the germline J gene provides the missing end. The rearrangement joins TRBV5-1 to TRBJ2-4; 7 bases fit TRBD1. This CDR3 is built from 14 residues. CDR1 and CDR2 from the germline V gene are SGHRS and YFSETQ. The CDR3 is CASSLVSGTETQYF. Incomplete CDR3 DNA: TGCGCCAGCAGCTTGGTTTCAGGGACAGAGACT.

Turning to this clone: The read terminates 3 residues ahead of where the CDR3 ends, so the germline J gene completes it. The V call is TRBV18, the J call TRBJ2-2; 7 bases are shared with TRBD1. J gave up 4 bases and V 3 bases, and 11 bases lay outside the gene matches. The CDR3 runs 17 residues. Germline CDR1 KGHSH, CDR2 LQKENI. The covered CDR3 bases are TGTGCCAGCTCACCTCCGGACAGGTCGGTGGGCACCGGGGAG. Translated, it gives CASSPPDRSVGTGE. The whole CDR3 region reads CASSPPDRSVGTGELFF.

Turning to this clone: The CDR3 extends 3 residues past the end of the read, so its final part is completed from the germline J gene. The V call is TRBV11-2, the J call TRBJ2-3; TRBD2 might be the D (6 bases). Germline V gene lookup returns CDR1 SGHAT and CDR2 FQNNGV. With 3 bases removed from V and 3 bases from J, the gap between germline ends came to 13 bases. The CDR3 spans 15 residues. This CDR3 is CASSLDGGRTDTQYF. Partial CDR3 DNA: TGTGCCAGCAGCTTGGATGGGGGGAGGACAGATACG.